This TCR beta chain was documented in a study of spatial heterogeneity in lung cancer. Study context: Correlation of TCR transcript counts in tumor regions with a T cell module score from matched bulk RNA-seq was strong. There were, on average, more than 9.5 raw-read appearances for each unique TCR and UMI combination. Whole-study results and caveats: Expanded alpha and beta TCR counts within tumors tracked tumor mutation counts.

Specified time point: sample taken at primary tumor resection. This clonotype is judged medium-sized. The antigen is undetermined. Every TCR cDNA molecule bore a unique molecular identifier. TCRdb called the 5' RACE reads again in MiXCR, with one record for every CDR3 protein. The sample has 10,000 or so distinct CDR3 sequences; around 8.7% are singletons. This clonotype was sampled from a female donor with early-stage non-small cell lung cancer. The specimen was lung tumor tissue, collected at surgery.

DNA for the CDR3: TGTGCCTGGAGTGTAGCAGGGTGGATCGGTCAGTTCTTC. Its translation is CAWSVAGWIGQFF. The J gene is TRBJ2-1, the V gene TRBV30; D is possibly TRBD1 (5 bases). Trimming took 0 bases from V and 13 from J, leaving 16 bases between them. Germline loops: CDR1 GTSNPN, CDR2 SVGIG (reference sequence). This CDR3 contains 13 residues.